Following are 27 T cell receptor beta chains from one sample sequenced in a study of memory CD8 T cells in hepatitis C reinfection. Time point meaning: late/post reinfection, 12 to 24 weeks after detection. TCR sequencing was done directly ex vivo on sorted cells, without expansion in vitro. Clones were sequenced by immunoSEQ multiplex PCR, and TCRdb holds only the in-frame ones, with some missing. The repertoire holds about 50,000 clones, with roughly 89% as singletons. The sequenced material came from naive CD8+ T cells sorted from blood. The receptor source for this set is a man younger than 35 with hepatitis C virus infection.

The genes are TRBV19 and TRBJ2-1, with 11 bases aligning to TRBD2. The J segment lost 0 bases and the V segment lost 6 bases, leaving 4 bases of the junction unmatched. The CDR3 totals 16 residues. CDR1 and CDR2 from the germline V gene are LNHDA and SQIVND (reference sequence). The CDR3 DNA follows: TGTGCCAGTAGCTTAGCGGGGGGGAGCTCCTACAATGAGCAGTTCTTC. Encoded protein: CASSLAGGSSYNEQFF.

The chain combines TRBV28 with TRBJ2-4, with 9 bases identical to TRBD1. The trim removed 5 bases at V and 6 bases at J, leaving 8 bases unmatched. The germline gives CDR1 MDHEN, CDR2 SYDVKM. The CDR3 loop spans 15 amino acids. Here the CDR3 reads CASSSGTGIGNIQYF. As DNA, the CDR3 is TGTGCCAGCAGTAGCGGGACAGGGATCGGAAACATTCAGTACTTC.

The chain combines TRBV19 with TRBJ2-1, with TRBD2 matching over 15 bases. The length of the CDR3 is 15 residues. Germline-derived CDR1 and CDR2 are LNHDA and SQIVND (reference sequence). V gave up 5 bases and J gave up 7 bases; unmatched junction bases: 3. The CDR3 DNA reads TGTGCCAGTAGTCCAGGGACTAGCGGGGGGAATGAGCAGTTCTTC. Translated: CASSPGTSGGNEQFF.

The chain employs TRBV9 and TRBJ2-1; 8 bases match TRBD2. This CDR3 has 18 residues. V shed 0 bases and J 0 bases; nucleotides not matched to a gene: 8. Germline V gene sequence: CDR1 SGDLS, CDR2 YYNGEE. The CDR3: CASSVGGATSDSYNEQFF. The CDR3 DNA reads TGTGCCAGCAGCGTAGGGGGGGCGACTAGCGACTCCTACAATGAGCAGTTCTTC.

CDR3 coding DNA: TGTGCCAGCAGCACCGGACAGGGTTCAGGGAATGAGCAGTTCTTC. The encoded protein is CASSTGQGSGNEQFF. The genes are TRBV11-2 and TRBJ2-1; TRBD1 aligns across 8 bases. V lost 5 bases, J lost 7 bases, and 10 bases stayed unmatched. Per germline, CDR1 SGHAT and CDR2 FQNNGV. The CDR3 has 15 residues.

This sequence joins TRBV15 and TRBJ2-2; 10 bases are a match to TRBD1. The germline V gene encodes CDR1 LNHNV and CDR2 YYDKDF (reference sequence). The J segment lost 7 bases and the V segment lost 3 bases, leaving 11 bases of the junction unmatched. The length of the CDR3 is 17 residues. CDR3 nucleotide sequence: TGTGCCACCAGCAGCAGACAGGGGGCGGCCCTGCACGGGGAGCTGTTTTTT. It specifies CATSSRQGAALHGELFF.

V gene TRBV6-5 combines with J gene TRBJ2-1; D ambiguous. The CDR3 spans 12 residues. The V end lost 5 bases, the J end lost 9 bases, and 11 bases lay between the germline ends. Looked up from germline, CDR1 is MNHEY and CDR2 is SVGAGI. CDR3 DNA: TGTGCCAGCAGTCCTCTTAGTGGTGAGCAGTTCTTC. Residues: CASSPLSGEQFF.

V is TRBV10-3 and J is TRBJ1-5; D unresolved. The CDR3 covers 15 residues. V gave up 0 bases and J gave up 4 bases, with 10 bases separating them. From germline, CDR1 is ENHRY and CDR2 SYGVKD. The chain's CDR3 is CAISESSTGNQPQHF. Written as DNA, the CDR3 is TGTGCCATCAGTGAGTCGAGTACGGGGAATCAGCCCCAGCATTTT.

The chain is built from TRBV15 and TRBJ1-6, with a weak D call TRBD1 (6 bases). V lost 3 bases, J lost 12 bases, and 12 bases lay in between. Per germline, CDR1 LNHNV and CDR2 YYDKDF (reference sequence). This CDR3 region has 13 residues. The CDR3 region is CATSSDRTGPLHF. CDR3 coding DNA: TGTGCCACCAGCAGCGACAGGACGGGACCCCTCCACTTT.

In DNA form, the CDR3 reads TGTGCCAGCAGCTTAGGGGAGGGGTCTCAACGGGGCTACGAGCAGTACTTC. It yields the protein CASSLGEGSQRGYEQYF. The rearrangement uses TRBV7-9 and TRBJ2-7; 7 bases match TRBD2. V lost 1 base and J lost 3; bases outside the gene matches: 12. The germline CDR1 and CDR2 sequences are SEHNR and FQNEAQ (reference sequence). The CDR3 extends over 17 amino acids.

CDR3 sequence (DNA): TGTGCCTGGGGCAGGGAGGCTGGAAACACCATATATTTT. This encodes CAWGREAGNTIYF. The chain carries TRBV30 and TRBJ1-3; a possible D gene is TRBD1 (5 bases). Per germline, CDR1 GTSNPN and CDR2 SVGIG (reference sequence). The V and J ends lost 5 bases and 2 bases respectively, with 10 bases between them. The length of the CDR3 is 13 residues.

The rearrangement uses TRBV6-9 and TRBJ1-2; no reliable D call. Germline lookup yields CDR1 MNHGY and CDR2 SVAAGI. The germline V and J ends were trimmed by 7 bases and 8 bases, with 23 bases remaining between them. This CDR3 is 15 amino acids long. The CDR3 DNA reads TGTGCCAGCATCTTCGGAATCGGGCCCCGGGAAGGCTACACCTTC. This gives the protein CASIFGIGPREGYTF.

The chain combines TRBV27 with TRBJ2-2, with 8 bases aligning to TRBD2. With V trimmed by 4 bases and J by 6 bases, 1 base remained unmatched. This CDR3 is 13 amino acids long. CDR1 is MNHEY, CDR2 SMNVEV, per germline (reference sequence). CDR3 loop: CASSSGGAGELFF. In nucleotides, the CDR3 is TGTGCCAGCAGTTCCGGGGGGGCCGGGGAGCTGTTTTTT.

This chain uses TRBV9 with TRBJ1-1; no firm D call. V dropped 0 bases and J dropped 0 bases, with 6 bases sitting between them. CDR1 and CDR2 from the germline V gene are SGDLS and YYNGEE. The length of the CDR3 is 14 residues. The CDR3 reads CASSVGRMNTEAFF. The DNA of the CDR3 is TGTGCCAGCAGCGTAGGCAGGATGAACACTGAAGCTTTCTTT.

The V and J genes are TRBV19 and TRBJ2-1; D may be TRBD1 (5 bases). This CDR3 spans 16 amino acids. Per the germline V gene, CDR1 is LNHDA and CDR2 is SQIVND (reference sequence). V was pared by 3 bases and J by 7 bases, with 19 bases between. For the CDR3, the DNA is TGTGCCAGTAGTATTCTCTACCCCGCCAGGGTAAATGAGCAGTTCTTC. It specifies CASSILYPARVNEQFF.

The chain links TRBV2 to TRBJ1-1; D remains ambiguous. Germline-derived CDR1 and CDR2 are SNHLY and FYNNEI. With 4 bases removed from V and 0 bases from J, the gap between germline ends came to 15 bases. This CDR3 contains 16 residues. The CDR3 DNA reads TGTGCCAGCAGTGGTGGAGGGCATCGGGTGAACACTGAAGCTTTCTTT. Translating gives CASSGGGHRVNTEAFF.

The V gene is TRBV11-2, the J gene TRBJ2-3; D remains unclear. This CDR3 is built from 16 residues. Trimming removed 0 bases at V and 7 bases at J, with 17 bases between. Germline lookup yields CDR1 SGHAT and CDR2 FQNNGV. The CDR3 is CASSLDALPPYNTQYF. DNA for the CDR3: TGTGCCAGCAGCTTAGACGCCCTACCCCCGTATAATACGCAGTATTTT.

This clone was counted a few times. The chain uses TRBV4-3 and TRBJ1-5, with D possibly being TRBD1 (5 bases). Trimming cost V 0 bases and J 1 base, with 10 bases left between them. Germline CDR1 and CDR2: LGHNA and YSLEER. The CDR3 is 16 amino acids. The CDR3 bases are TGCGCCAGCAGCCAAGATTGGCAGGGAAGCAATCAGCCCCAGCATTTT. This encodes CASSQDWQGSNQPQHF.

This rearrangement joins TRBV9 to TRBJ1-5, with D possibly matching TRBD1 (6 bases). V shed 0 bases and J shed 7 bases, with 17 bases lying between them. CDR3 length: 16 amino acids. CDR1 SGDLS and CDR2 YYNGEE come from the germline V gene. The DNA for the CDR3 is TGTGCCAGCAGCGTAGGCGAGGGGGGGGCGGGGCAGCCCCAGCATTTT. It specifies CASSVGEGGAGQPQHF.

This clone was seen a handful of times. This rearrangement joins TRBV6-1 to TRBJ1-6; perhaps TRBD1 as D (6 bases). The CDR3 totals 18 residues. V was pared by 3 bases and J by 6 bases, with 21 bases between. From germline, CDR1 is MNHNS and CDR2 SASEGT. The CDR3 reads CASSDLPTGSKINSPLHF. CDR3 DNA sequence: TGTGCCAGCAGTGACCTCCCGACAGGCAGCAAAATTAATTCACCCCTCCACTTT.

The chain joins TRBV21-1 to TRBJ2-7; the table's D call of TRBD2 was not tested on the DNA. TRBV21-1 is flagged as a pseudogene. This CDR3 has 17 amino acids. The CDR3 nucleotides read TGTGCCAGCAGCGCGATAAATACCGGGACTCAACCTGGCGAGCAGTACGTC. Its translation is CASSAINTGTQPGEQYV.

This sequence joins TRBV9 and TRBJ1-3, with 9 bases lining up with TRBD1. V dropped 0 bases and J dropped 4; count of bases not matched to a gene: 2. CDR3 length: 15 amino acids. Germline V gene lookup returns CDR1 SGDLS and CDR2 YYNGEE. CDR3 sequence (DNA): TGTGCCAGCAGCGTAGACAGGGGGCCAGGAAACACCATATATTTT. As protein: CASSVDRGPGNTIYF.

V gene TRBV27 combines with J gene TRBJ2-5, with D possibly TRBD1 on 5 matching bases. The CDR3 totals 14 residues. Germline assignment: CDR1 MNHEY and CDR2 SMNVEV (reference sequence). V was cut by 5 bases and J by 5 bases, with 15 bases left in between. The CDR3 is CASSDSLGFETQYF. The CDR3 DNA follows: TGTGCCAGCAGTGACAGCCTTGGGTTCGAGACCCAGTACTTC.

The rearrangement links TRBV6-5 to TRBJ1-5, with TRBD1 as a possible D gene (5 bases). The CDR3 consists of 14 residues. V was shortened by 1 base and J by 5 bases, with 9 bases between the two germline ends. Germline V lookup: CDR1 MNHEY, CDR2 SVGAGI. DNA for the CDR3: TGTGCCAGCAGTTACTTCCAGGGATATCAGCCCCAGCATTTT. It yields the protein CASSYFQGYQPQHF.

V and J are TRBV7-8 and TRBJ2-7, with a tentative D call TRBD2 (5 bases). The germline V gene encodes CDR1 SGHVS and CDR2 FQNEAQ. This CDR3 comprises 14 residues. Trimming took off 5 bases at V and 2 bases at J, with 13 bases between the two ends. The CDR3 is CASSRGLAAYEQYV. Written as DNA, the CDR3 is TGTGCCAGCAGCCGTGGACTCGCCGCCTACGAGCAGTACGTC.

The rearrangement joins TRBV2 to TRBJ2-3; the match to TRBD2 covers 10 bases. The V segment lost 3 bases and the J segment 1 base; nucleotides outside the gene matches: 4. The CDR3 loop spans 16 amino acids. Germline CDR1 reads SNHLY; CDR2 reads FYNNEI. In nucleotides, the CDR3 is TGTGCCAGCAGTGAGGGGGGGACTAGCGGCACAGATACGCAGTATTTT. The encoded protein is CASSEGGTSGTDTQYF.

The rearrangement uses TRBV19 and TRBJ2-5; D gene uncertain. Gene TRBJ2-7 matches the end of the DNA better, so the J call may be wrong. This CDR3 has 14 amino acids. Germline values: CDR1 LNHDA, CDR2 SQIVND (reference sequence). Written as DNA, the CDR3 is TGTGCCAGTAGTATGTTGGCAGACTCCTACGAGCAGTACTTC. Its translation is CASSMLADSYEQYF.